The rows below give T cell receptor beta chains drawn from one sample of a study of cytomegalovirus exposure and HLA in healthy donors. Profiled with immunoSEQ multiplex PCR; TCRdb holds only in-frame clones, not every one. This table has roughly 180,000 clones, approximately 80% appearing once. The source material was PBMCs. These receptors originate from a man aged 18-30 years in good health and CMV-seronegative. Each CDR3 is given without its conserved first and last residue.

V gene | CDR3 protein
TRBV27 | ASSPVDSNNEQF
TRBV15 | ATSPLPGVGETQY
TRBV28 | ASSLSTGLAGNTGELF
TRBV27 | ASSLDRYNEKLF
TRBV27 | ASSTGTGFTGELF
TRBV28 | ATGLGPNNEQF
TRBV7-6 | ASSLAEAANTEAF
TRBV11-3 | ASSSRQTYEQY
TRBV5-8 | ASSYGLVAF
TRBV9 | ASSIIRHPEAF
TRBV27 | ASSLTGNQPQH
TRBV29-1 | SVALTVNTEAF
TRBV2 | ASTGTGVWETQY
TRBV15 | ATSGDAGGLNEKLF
TRBV5-1 | ASSWIPGTGVTGELF